Below, one TCR beta chain is given with its context. Antigen: not known. This entry belongs to a study of shared clonotypes between healthy human individuals. All participating donors were Caucasian adults from Nashville, Tennessee. Assay: immunoSEQ multiplex PCR; the TCRdb copy retains only in-frame clones and omits some. The data hold over 2 million clones, with 85% to 95% observed a single time. General study findings and limits: Unshared clonotypes carried lower generation probabilities than those common to all four donors.

Sequencing input: naive CD4+ T cells sorted from blood. Subset indicated: CD45RA+ positively selected. The TCR sequence derives from a man aged 18 to 29 in good health.

The CDR3, as DNA: TGCGCCAGCAGTCCTACAGGGCCTGGGGCCAACGTCCTGACTTTC. Its translation is CASSPTGPGANVLTF. The genes are TRBV5-1 and TRBJ2-6, with D possibly matching TRBD1 (6 bases). Between the trimmed V and J ends, which lost 5 bases and 2 bases, there was a span of 11 bases. This CDR3 has 15 residues. Germline-derived CDR1 and CDR2 are SGHRS and YFSETQ.